The 2 T cell receptor beta chains below were found in one sample sequenced in a study of blood T cell repertoires in COVID-19. Generated by immunoSEQ multiplex PCR, the TCRdb table keeps only in-frame clones and is missing some. This sample has approximately 260,000 clones, with over 75% found just once. The sequencing input was peripheral blood. Receptors were obtained from a woman in her 70s with acute or convalescent COVID-19.

This clone was observed once. The chain couples TRBV7-2 to TRBJ2-2; maybe TRBD1 (5 bases). This CDR3 contains 15 residues. Trimming removed 5 bases at V and 5 bases at J, with 15 bases between. Germline CDR1 SGHTA, CDR2 FQGNSA. CDR3 loop: CASSTHRLGTGELFF. The CDR3 DNA reads TGTGCCAGCAGCACTCACAGGTTGGGAACCGGGGAGCTGTTTTTT.

The rearrangement joins TRBV11-2 to TRBJ1-2, with TRBD1 as a possible D gene (6 bases). The V gene lost 1 base and the J gene lost 4 bases, with 10 bases spanning the gap. The CDR3 contains 14 residues. Germline-derived CDR1 and CDR2 are SGHAT and FQNNGV. DNA for the CDR3: TGTGCCAGCAGCTTAGGAATAGGGGGCTATGGCTACACCTTC. It is translated as CASSLGIGGYGYTF.